A single sample is the source of the 13 T cell receptor beta chains below, sequenced in a study of cytomegalovirus exposure and HLA in healthy donors. Generated by immunoSEQ multiplex PCR, the TCRdb table keeps only in-frame clones and is missing some. Altogether some 250,000 clones are present, more than 75% being singletons, with the ten largest covering around 1.2%. The specimen sequenced was PBMCs. These receptors originate from a woman in her thirties in good health and CMV-seropositive.

The chain carries TRBV20-1 and TRBJ2-7; TRBD1 might be the D (5 bases). V lost 6 bases, J lost 5 bases, and 11 bases lay in between. Germline CDR1 is DFQATT and CDR2 is SNEGSKA (reference sequence). The CDR3 extends over 11 amino acids. The CDR3 loop is CSAQDRNEQYF. For the CDR3, the DNA is TGCAGTGCCCAAGACAGAAACGAGCAGTACTTC.

The DNA for the CDR3 is TGTGCCAGCAGATTTACTAGCGGGGTAAGCTCCTACGAGCAGTACTTC. This gives the protein CASRFTSGVSSYEQYF. This chain joins TRBV7-8 and TRBJ2-7, with 10 bases identical to TRBD2. The V gene's germline CDR1 is SGHVS and CDR2 FQNEAQ. The CDR3 spans 16 residues. V was pared by 6 bases and J by 0 bases, with 8 bases of the junction left unmatched.

J is TRBJ2-3 and V is TRBV7-8; TRBD2 agrees at 15 bases. Per germline, CDR1 SGHVS and CDR2 FQNEAQ. The ends lost 1 base at V and 5 bases at J; junction bases unmatched: 7. The CDR3 spans 18 residues. The chain's CDR3 is CASSLVGLAGGPRDTQYF. The CDR3 DNA sequence: TGTGCCAGCAGCTTAGTAGGACTAGCGGGAGGGCCCAGAGATACGCAGTATTTT.

The V gene is TRBV5-4, the J gene TRBJ2-4; D ambiguous. Looked up from germline, CDR1 is SGHNT and CDR2 is YYREEE (reference sequence). The CDR3 length is 12 residues. Trimming stripped 2 bases from V and 7 bases from J, with 7 bases between. The CDR3, as DNA: TGTGCCAGCAGCTTTCTAGATAACATTCAGTACTTC. As protein: CASSFLDNIQYF.

Regarding this clone: Different DNA sequences within this sample yield the same CDR3. The CDR3 loop reads CASSSQGNTIYF. The CDR3 region has the DNA TGTGCCAGCAGCTCTCAGGGAAACACCATATATTTT. This chain uses TRBV7-2 with TRBJ1-3; no definite D call. V lost 4 bases to trimming and J lost 4 bases, with 5 bases between them. The CDR3 is 12 residues long. CDR1 is SGHTA, CDR2 FQGNSA, per germline.

The chain recombines TRBV18 with TRBJ2-2; 8 positions match TRBD2. Germline CDR1 is KGHSH and CDR2 is LQKENI. The CDR3 consists of 18 residues. V shed 3 bases and J 2 bases; nucleotides not matched to a gene: 11. CDR3 DNA: TGTGCCAGCTCACCCTCGGTGCAGAGCGGGAGCAACACCGGGGAGCTGTTTTTT. The encoded protein is CASSPSVQSGSNTGELFF.

The J gene is TRBJ1-3, the V gene TRBV9; D unresolved. The CDR3 has 13 residues. Per the germline V gene, CDR1 is SGDLS and CDR2 is YYNGEE. V lost 0 bases to trimming and J lost 4 bases, with 5 bases between them. The CDR3 region has the DNA TGTGCCAGCAGCGTAGACAGCGGAAACACCATATATTTT. Protein product: CASSVDSGNTIYF. The entire variable domain, with the rest obtained from reference TRBV9 and TRBJ1-3, is as follows: DSGVTQTPKHLITATGQRVTLRCSPRSGDLSVYWYQQSLDQGLQFLIQYYNGEERAKGNILERFSAQQFPDLHSELNLSSLELGDSALYFCASSVDSGNTIYFGEGSWLTVV.

The rearrangement joins TRBV10-2 to TRBJ2-7, with D hard to call. Trimming removed 4 bases from V and 6 bases from J, with 7 bases in between. From germline, CDR1 is WSHSY and CDR2 SAAADI. The CDR3 runs to 11 residues. As DNA, the CDR3 is TGCGCCAGCAGTGCGGGTCTCGAGCAGTACTTC. This gives the protein CASSAGLEQYF.

As DNA, the CDR3 is TGTGCCAGCAGTTTCAGGGGCTATGGCTACACCTTC. This gives the protein CASSFRGYGYTF. The chain employs TRBV6-5 and TRBJ1-2; tentative D call: TRBD1 (6 bases). The CDR3 is made up of 12 amino acids. The ends were cut back, 4 bases at V and 4 bases at J, with 7 bases in the middle. Germline CDR1 reads MNHEY; CDR2 reads SVGAGI.

This chain links TRBV7-9 with TRBJ2-7, with TRBD1 identical over 8 bases. CDR3 length: 16 residues. Germline V CDR1 and CDR2: SEHNR, FQNEAQ (reference sequence). Trimming removed 1 base from V and 7 bases from J; junction bases left unmatched: 12. DNA for the CDR3: TGTGCCAGCAGCTTAGTCTTTAAGGACAGGGCGCAAGAGCAGTACTTC. Translated: CASSLVFKDRAQEQYF.

This clone showed up just a few times. The chain recombines TRBV2 with TRBJ1-5; 9 bases match TRBD1. Unmatched junction bases numbered 7, after V lost 6 bases and J lost 7 bases. CDR3 length equals 14 residues. In germline, CDR1 is SNHLY, CDR2 FYNNEI. The chain's CDR3 is CASRVQGAGQPQHF. CDR3 bases: TGTGCCAGCAGAGTACAGGGGGCCGGGCAGCCCCAGCATTTT.

The rearrangement links TRBV7-3 to TRBJ2-1, with 10 positions matching TRBD2. The CDR3 runs 16 residues. The V and J ends lost 5 bases and 3 bases, in that order; junction bases with no gene match: 7. Per germline, CDR1 SGHTA and CDR2 FQGTGA. CDR3 in amino acids: CASSITTSGLYNEQFF. DNA of the CDR3: TGTGCCAGCAGCATCACGACTAGCGGGCTCTACAATGAGCAGTTCTTC. Filled out from reference TRBV7-3 and TRBJ2-1, the complete variable domain reads GAGVSQTPSNKVTEKGKYVELRCDPISGHTALYWYRQSLGQGPEFLIYFQGTGAADDSGLPNDRFFAVRPEGSVSTLKIQRTERGDSAVYLCASSITTSGLYNEQFFGPGTRLTVL.

J is TRBJ2-5 and V is TRBV9, with 11 nucleotides matching TRBD1. Germline CDR1 reads SGDLS; CDR2 reads YYNGEE. V gave up 7 bases and J gave up 5 bases; unmatched junction bases: 7. The CDR3 is made up of 14 amino acids. The CDR3 loop reads CASGGGTGGETQYF. The CDR3 coding sequence is TGTGCCAGCGGAGGAGGGACAGGGGGGGAGACCCAGTACTTC.